Listed here are 32 T cell receptor beta chains from one sample, sequenced in a study of post-analysis software for immune sequencing data. Antigens for these TCRs are unknown. Carried by the TCR beta cDNA libraries were unique molecular identifiers. MiXCR, run by TCRdb on the PCR reads, gives a single entry per CDR3 protein. This sample carries hundreds of thousands of distinct CDR3 sequences, 25% to 30% of them seen once, and the ten largest clones take around 0.56%. Points from the study as a whole: TRBV5-6, TRBV5-1 and TRBV20-1 belonged to a set of roughly five TRBV segments that were more frequent in patients than controls.

Sequenced sample: blood. These receptors all stem from a girl between 10 and 17 years old with multiple sclerosis.

The rearrangement uses TRBV5-1 and TRBJ1-6, with unresolved D. The length of the CDR3 is 13 residues. V lost 7 bases and J 11 bases, leaving 16 bases between the germline ends. CDR1 and CDR2 (germline): SGHRS, YFSETQ. Here the CDR3 reads CASAFTANPPLHF. The CDR3, as DNA: TGCGCCAGCGCATTCACGGCGAATCCACCCCTCCACTTT. The whole variable domain, remainder taken from reference TRBV5-1 and TRBJ1-6, is KAGVTQTPRYLIKTRGQQVTLSCSPISGHRSVSWYQQTPGQGLQFLFEYFSETQRNKGNFPGRFSGRQFSNSRSEMNVSTLELGDSALYLCASAFTANPPLHFGNGTRLTVT.

On this clonotype: The junction departs from the called germline gene at one end, perhaps through a read error. This chain connects TRBV28 to TRBJ2-1; 8 nucleotides line up with TRBD1. Germline V lookup: CDR1 MDHEN, CDR2 SYDVKM. CDR3 length equals 15 residues. The CDR3 sequence is CASSIQGVSYNGQFF. CDR3 DNA: TGTGCCAGCAGTATACAGGGGGTCTCCTACAATGGGCAGTTCTTC.

The genes are TRBV12-3 or TRBV12-4 and TRBJ2-3, with 9 bases aligning to TRBD2. The V gene end was trimmed by 3 bases and the J gene end by 0 bases; junction bases not matched to a gene: 7. The CDR3 contains 17 residues. The CDR3 nucleotides read TGTGCCAGCAGTTTGGGTCTAGCGGGGATCAGCACAGATACGCAGTATTTT. Protein: CASSLGLAGISTDTQYF.

As concerns this clonotype: At one boundary the junction diverges from the germline segment, which might be a read error. V is TRBV24-1 and J is TRBJ2-6; D perhaps matches TRBD1 (5 bases). The germline V gene has CDR1 KGHDR and CDR2 SFDVKD. The CDR3 consists of 19 residues. CDR3 nucleotide sequence: TGTGCCACCAGTGATATCGTCGCAGGACGGACCTCTGGGGCCAACGTCCGGACTTTC. Protein product: CATSDIVAGRTSGANVRTF.

J is TRBJ2-3 and V is TRBV20-1; 9 nucleotides match TRBD1. The germline gives CDR1 DFQATT, CDR2 SNEGSKA (reference sequence). J was trimmed by 2 bases and V by 2 bases; bases with no gene match: 8. The CDR3 consists of 16 residues. CDR3 sequence (DNA): TGCAGTGCTAGAACACCCGGGACAGGGATCACAGATACGCAGTATTTT. This sequence encodes CSARTPGTGITDTQYF.

This clonotype has at least ten counts. This chain links TRBV29-1 with TRBJ2-5, with TRBD1 matching 7 bases. Germline trimming cut 4 bases from V and 5 bases from J; bases unmatched to any gene: 7. Germline-derived CDR1 and CDR2 are SQVTM and ANQGSEA. The length of the CDR3 is 13 residues. CDR3 nucleotide sequence: TGCAGCGTTGGGGGGACAGCTGGGGAGACCCAGTACTTC. This sequence encodes CSVGGTAGETQYF.

This clonotype has just a few counts. This chain connects TRBV7-9 to TRBJ2-1, with 8 bases lining up with TRBD1. Germline assignment: CDR1 SEHNR and CDR2 FQNEAQ (reference sequence). Unmatched junction bases numbered 8, after V lost 5 bases and J lost 8 bases. The CDR3 sequence is 14 residues long. The DNA for the CDR3 is TGTGCCAGCAGCCCACTCCAGGGGGCCGATGAGCAGTTCTTC. Its translation is CASSPLQGADEQFF. Full variable domain (remainder filled in from reference TRBV7-9 and TRBJ2-1): DTGVSQNPRHKITKRGQNVTFRCDPISEHNRLYWYRQTLGQGPEFLTYFQNEAQLEKSRLLSDRFSAERPKGSFSTLEIQRTEQGDSAMYLCASSPLQGADEQFFGPGTRLTVL.

This clonotype was seen more than once but under ten times. Here the CDR3 reads CASSPTSGSQETQYF. CDR3 DNA sequence: TGTGCCAGCAGCCCGACTAGCGGGAGTCAAGAGACCCAGTACTTC. The J gene is TRBJ2-5, the V gene TRBV12-3 or TRBV12-4, with 12 bases fitting TRBD2. Trimming removed 6 bases from V and 2 bases from J; junction bases left unmatched: 4. This CDR3 contains 15 residues.

This clonotype turned up a few times. The genes are TRBV11-2 and TRBJ2-7; D might be TRBD1 (6 bases). There are 16 residues in the CDR3. Trimming took 0 bases from V and 2 from J, leaving 14 bases between them. From germline, CDR1 is SGHAT and CDR2 FQNNGV. The CDR3 region has the DNA TGTGCCAGCAGCTTAGAGCGAGACAGGAGGACCTACGAGCAGTACTTC. It yields the protein CASSLERDRRTYEQYF.

This clonotype appeared a few times. The chain has TRBV9 and TRBJ1-1; D not resolved. From germline, CDR1 is SGDLS and CDR2 YYNGEE. This CDR3 region has 15 residues. Trimming removed 0 bases from V and 0 bases from J, with 9 bases in between. The CDR3 DNA is TGTGCCAGCAGCGTAGTACGGACCATGAACACTGAAGCTTTCTTT. Its protein is CASSVVRTMNTEAFF.

This clonotype was seen a handful of times. V is TRBV20-1 and J is TRBJ2-7; 8 bases agree with TRBD2. Germline V gene lookup returns CDR1 DFQATT and CDR2 SNEGSKA (reference sequence). This CDR3 is 15 amino acids long. The J segment lost 4 bases and the V segment lost 6 bases, leaving 14 bases of the junction unmatched. CDR3 DNA sequence: TGCAGTGCCACTGGTGGAGCGGGGGTATTGTACGAGCAGTACTTC. Residues: CSATGGAGVLYEQYF.

The gene calls are TRBV10-3 and TRBJ1-5; D is uncertain. In germline, CDR1 is ENHRY, CDR2 SYGVKD. V was cut by 4 bases and J by 7 bases, with 14 bases left in between. The CDR3 runs 14 residues. CDR3 DNA sequence: TGTGCCATCAGTGGCGAGGGAGTTGAACAGCCCCAGCATTTT. Translating gives CAISGEGVEQPQHF.

This clonotype was detected a few times. The chain is built from TRBV5-1 and TRBJ2-5; either TRBD1 or TRBD2 may supply D (5 bases each). CDR1 SGHRS and CDR2 YFSETQ come from the germline V gene. V lost 1 base and J 13 bases, leaving 20 bases between the germline ends. CDR3 size: 14 residues. The CDR3 loop is CASSLFGGDLRRYF. CDR3 DNA sequence: TGCGCCAGCAGCTTGTTTGGGGGAGACCTTCGGCGGTACTTC.

This rearrangement joins TRBV6-1 to TRBJ2-5; 7 bases are shared with TRBD1. The J call is uncertain, as TRBJ2-7 better fits the DNA end. Germline CDR1 MNHNS, CDR2 SASEGT. The CDR3 length is 13 residues. The CDR3 DNA sequence: TGTGCCACCGGCTGGGAGACAGGGCACGAGCAGTACTTC. It yields the protein CATGWETGHEQYF.

Details on this clonotype: A much larger clone is a single base away; this may be a read error. The chain recombines TRBV7-8 with TRBJ2-5; D is unclear. The CDR3 sequence is 15 residues long. Germline V gives CDR1 SGHVS, CDR2 FQNEAQ. Deletions cut 5 bases from V and 2 bases from J, with 15 bases between. In DNA form, the CDR3 reads TGTGCCAGCAGCAAGGTGACGAGCGCTCAAGAGACCCAGTACTTC. Protein sequence: CASSKVTSAQETQYF. The whole variable domain, filled in from reference TRBV7-8 and TRBJ2-5, reads GAGVSQSPRYKVAKRGQDVALRCDPISGHVSLFWYQQALGQGPEFLTYFQNEAQLDKSGLPSDRFFAERPEGSVSTLKIQRTQQEDSAVYLCASSKVTSAQETQYFGPGTRLLVL.

The chain links TRBV5-1 to TRBJ2-5, with TRBD2 identical over 12 bases. Germline V gene lookup returns CDR1 SGHRS and CDR2 YFSETQ. The CDR3 runs 17 residues. J lost 1 base, V lost 0 bases, and 4 bases had no gene match. As DNA, the CDR3 is TGCGCCAGCAGCTTGGGTGGACTAGCGGGGAGCCAAGAGACCCAGTACTTC. Protein sequence: CASSLGGLAGSQETQYF.

This clonotype was found a few times. The V call is TRBV20-1, the J call TRBJ2-1; 10 bases map to TRBD1. The CDR3 extends over 12 amino acids. The V gene end was trimmed by 8 bases and the J gene end by 8 bases; junction bases not matched to a gene: 6. Germline V gene data show CDR1 as DFQATT and CDR2 as SNEGSKA (reference sequence). This CDR3 is CSPRQGADEQFF. The DNA of the CDR3 is TGCAGTCCCCGACAGGGGGCGGATGAGCAGTTCTTC.

The chain is built from TRBV10-3 and TRBJ1-5, with D possibly TRBD1 on 6 matching bases. Germline V gene data show CDR1 as ENHRY and CDR2 as SYGVKD. This CDR3 spans 16 amino acids. V shed 0 bases and J shed 1 base, with 10 bases lying between them. The CDR3 DNA is TGTGCCATCAGTGAGTCGCGGGGGCAGAGCAATCAGCCCCAGCATTTT. It codes for CAISESRGQSNQPQHF.

The rearrangement uses TRBV27 and TRBJ2-1, with a weak D call TRBD1 (6 bases). Germline values: CDR1 MNHEY, CDR2 SMNVEV (reference sequence). CDR3 size: 14 residues. The V end was cut by 10 bases, the J end by 7 bases, with 20 bases between. This chain's CDR3 is CATIALGDTNEQFF. The DNA for the CDR3 is TGTGCCACCATCGCCCTGGGGGACACTAATGAGCAGTTCTTC.

The chain uses TRBV7-9 and TRBJ1-6; TRBD1 might be the D (6 bases). Trimming took 4 bases from V and 5 from J, leaving 12 bases between them. The length of the CDR3 is 15 residues. Germline V gene lookup returns CDR1 SEHNR and CDR2 FQNEAQ (reference sequence). Here the CDR3 reads CASSYTGQHNSPLHF. In DNA, the CDR3 is TGTGCCAGCAGCTACACGGGACAACATAATTCACCCCTCCACTTT.

This clonotype was seen ten or more times. J is TRBJ2-1 and V is TRBV7-2; D remains ambiguous. Germline V gene data show CDR1 as SGHTA and CDR2 as FQGNSA. The V gene lost 5 bases and the J gene lost 5 bases, with 7 bases spanning the gap. The CDR3 covers 12 residues. CDR3 region: CASSPPDNEQFF. In nucleotides, the CDR3 is TGTGCCAGCAGCCCCCCCGACAATGAGCAGTTCTTC.

The chain is built from TRBV7-2 and TRBJ2-2; maybe TRBD1 (5 bases). With 2 bases removed from V and 6 bases from J, the gap between germline ends came to 7 bases. The germline gives CDR1 SGHTA, CDR2 FQGNSA. This CDR3 comprises 13 residues. The CDR3 region is CASSLSGPGELFF. CDR3 in DNA: TGTGCCAGCAGCTTATCAGGGCCCGGGGAGCTGTTTTTT.

V gene TRBV15 combines with J gene TRBJ2-5, with TRBD2 matching 7 bases. Germline-derived CDR1 and CDR2 are LNHNV and YYDKDF (reference sequence). The CDR3 runs 12 residues. Trimming at V came to 4 bases and at J to 13 bases, leaving 9 bases not matched to a gene. The CDR3: CATSTSGGLAYF. In DNA, the CDR3 is TGTGCCACCAGCACTAGCGGAGGATTGGCGTACTTC.

The chain combines TRBV4-3 with TRBJ2-2; 7 bases are a match to TRBD2. V was clipped by 1 base and J by 2 bases; unmatched bases: 4. Germline V lookup: CDR1 LGHNA, CDR2 YSLEER. The CDR3 runs to 16 residues. The CDR3 spells CASSQVPSGNTGELFF. The CDR3 DNA follows: TGCGCCAGCAGCCAAGTCCCTAGCGGAAACACCGGGGAGCTGTTTTTT.

This chain connects TRBV20-1 to TRBJ2-3, with 7 bases identical to TRBD1. From germline, CDR1 is DFQATT and CDR2 SNEGSKA (reference sequence). The CDR3 runs 14 residues. V gave up 5 bases and J gave up 2 bases; unmatched junction bases: 7. The CDR3 here is CSAPTGTATDTQYF. CDR3 nucleotide sequence: TGCAGTGCTCCCACCGGGACAGCCACAGATACGCAGTATTTT.

The chain couples TRBV3-1 to TRBJ2-5; possible D gene TRBD2, 6 bases. This CDR3 has 14 amino acids. The germline CDR1 and CDR2 sequences are LGHDT and YNNKEL (reference sequence). Trimming left V 0 bases short and J 5 bases short, with 10 bases between. The CDR3 DNA reads as TGTGCCAGCAGCCAAGACCCCAGCGGGGAGACCCAGTACTTC. Translation: CASSQDPSGETQYF.

The chain links TRBV3-1 to TRBJ2-7; D is unresolved. The germline CDR1 and CDR2 sequences are LGHDT and YNNKEL (reference sequence). V gave up 4 bases and J gave up 0 bases, with 10 bases separating them. The CDR3 loop spans 14 amino acids. The CDR3 DNA follows: TGTGCCAGCAGCCCTTACACTTCCTCCTACGAGCAGTACTTC. This gives the protein CASSPYTSSYEQYF.

V and J are TRBV7-9 and TRBJ2-3, with D possibly TRBD1 on 6 matching bases. This CDR3 contains 14 residues. Deletions cut 4 bases from V and 7 bases from J, with 15 bases between. Germline CDR1 SEHNR, CDR2 FQNEAQ (reference sequence). The CDR3 DNA reads as TGTGCCAGCAGCTCCCCCAGGGGATTAAATACGCAGTATTTT. This gives the protein CASSSPRGLNTQYF.

V and J are TRBV6-5 and TRBJ2-3; 7 nucleotides line up with TRBD1. The CDR3 extends over 15 amino acids. With V trimmed by 0 bases and J by 4 bases, 4 bases remained unmatched. Germline V lookup: CDR1 MNHEY, CDR2 SVGAGI. The DNA for the CDR3 is TGTGCCAGCAGTTACTCGACAGGGTTGCCAGATACGCAGTATTTT. As protein: CASSYSTGLPDTQYF.

The V call is TRBV12-3 or TRBV12-4, the J call TRBJ1-2, with D unresolved. Trimming shortened V by 6 bases and J by 7 bases, and 15 bases separated the two germline ends. The CDR3 consists of 13 residues. As DNA, the CDR3 is TGTGCCAGCAGGTTTCAGGAAGTTAGTGGCTACACCTTC. This translates into CASRFQEVSGYTF.

This clonotype was seen only a few times. This rearrangement joins TRBV5-1 to TRBJ2-2; D not certain. This CDR3 spans 14 amino acids. Trimming left V 4 bases short and J 0 bases short, with 7 bases between. CDR1 and CDR2 (germline): SGHRS, YFSETQ. The CDR3 DNA reads TGCGCCAGCAGCAAGAGCGCGAACACCGGGGAGCTGTTTTTT. Its protein is CASSKSANTGELFF.

This clonotype was seen only a few times. V usage is TRBV6-5 and J usage is TRBJ2-1, with D perhaps assigned TRBD1 or TRBD2 (5 bases each). Trimming pared 2 bases from V and 8 bases from J, leaving 16 bases between. Germline V gene lookup returns CDR1 MNHEY and CDR2 SVGAGI. This CDR3 region has 15 residues. The CDR3 nucleotides are TGTGCCAGCAGTTACAGGGACGGATCTTTCGATGAGCAGTTCTTC. This encodes CASSYRDGSFDEQFF.